One and the same sample provided the 5 T cell receptor beta chains below, sequenced in a study of OX40 agonist ivuxolimab in advanced cancers. Sequenced by immunoSEQ multiplex PCR; TCRdb stores in-frame clones only, minus some. The sample lists more than 65,000 clones; approximately 81% were seen once. Sequences were derived from CD4+ or CD8+ T cells sorted from blood, sampled in a trial of the OX40 agonist ivuxolimab. The source is an adult with an advanced solid tumor such as melanoma, head and neck, liver or kidney cancer.

This sequence joins TRBV7-2 and TRBJ2-7; TRBD1 matches at 9 bases. V shed 1 base and J 5 bases; nucleotides not matched to a gene: 3. CDR3 length: 14 residues. The germline V gene encodes CDR1 SGHTA and CDR2 FQGNSA. CDR3 coding DNA: TGTGCCAGCAGCTTAGACAGGGGGCGCCACGAGCAGTACTTC. Its translation: CASSLDRGRHEQYF.

This sequence joins TRBV5-1 and TRBJ2-4, with D unclear. The CDR3 loop spans 15 amino acids. The germline V gene has CDR1 SGHRS and CDR2 YFSETQ. The V end was cut by 4 bases, the J end by 6 bases, with 17 bases between. CDR3 nucleotide sequence: TGCGCCAGCAGCCAGGTAGAGGTTGGTGTAAACATTCAGTACTTC. This translates into CASSQVEVGVNIQYF.

V usage is TRBV14 and J usage is TRBJ1-5, with D hard to call. The CDR3 consists of 13 residues. Germline V gene data show CDR1 as SGHDN and CDR2 as FVKESK. The V gene lost 2 bases and the J gene lost 7 bases, with 9 bases spanning the gap. The CDR3 region has the DNA TGTGCCAGCAGCCAATTAAAGGACCAGCCCCAGCATTTT. Translating gives CASSQLKDQPQHF. The full variable domain, in which reference TRBV14 and TRBJ1-5 provide the parts outside the CDR3, is EAGVTQFPSHSVIEKGQTVTLRCDPISGHDNLYWYRRVMGKEIKFLLHFVKESKQDESGMPNNRFLAERTGGTYSTLKVQPAELEDSGVYFCASSQLKDQPQHFGDGTRLSIL.

The V gene is TRBV4-3, the J gene TRBJ2-1; possible D gene TRBD2, 6 bases. Looked up from germline, CDR1 is LGHNA and CDR2 is YSLEER. The V end lost 0 bases, the J end lost 5 bases, and 17 bases lay between the germline ends. The CDR3 runs 17 residues. DNA for the CDR3: TGCGCCAGCAGCCAAGATCTCCTGACTAGGATCCACAATGAGCAGTTCTTC. It codes for CASSQDLLTRIHNEQFF.

J is TRBJ2-2 and V is TRBV14; D unclear. CDR3 length: 15 amino acids. V was trimmed by 2 bases and J by 0 bases, leaving 7 bases between them. CDR1 is SGHDN and CDR2 is FVKESK in the germline V gene. The CDR3 is CASSQRAPNTGELFF. For the CDR3, the DNA is TGTGCCAGCAGCCAAAGGGCTCCGAACACCGGGGAGCTGTTTTTT.